Below are 27 T cell receptor beta chains sequenced from a single sample in a study of CD8 T cells in ankylosing spondylitis. TCRdb reprocessed the 5' RACE reads with MiXCR, giving one entry per CDR3 protein. Of roughly 120,000 distinct CDR3 sequences in the sample, around 15% were seen once. Source material: blood, either unsorted or a sorted T cell fraction (not recorded which). Receptors were obtained from a female donor with ankylosing spondylitis or in good health (not recorded which).

The chain links TRBV5-1 to TRBJ2-5; D remains unclear. Trimming shortened V by 1 base and J by 2 bases, and 12 bases separated the two germline ends. The CDR3 sequence is 15 residues long. Per the germline V gene, CDR1 is SGHRS and CDR2 is YFSETQ. The CDR3 loop is CASSLTYRKQETQYF. As DNA, the CDR3 is TGCGCCAGCAGCTTGACTTACCGCAAACAAGAGACCCAGTACTTC. The entire variable domain, with the rest obtained from reference TRBV5-1 and TRBJ2-5, is as follows: KAGVTQTPRYLIKTRGQQVTLSCSPISGHRSVSWYQQTPGQGLQFLFEYFSETQRNKGNFPGRFSGRQFSNSRSEMNVSTLELGDSALYLCASSLTYRKQETQYFGPGTRLLVL.

This clonotype was observed at least ten times. The chain recombines TRBV19 with TRBJ1-6; TRBD1 matches at 7 bases. This CDR3 contains 13 residues. V lost 9 bases, J lost 7 bases, and 6 bases stayed unmatched. Germline CDR1 LNHDA, CDR2 SQIVND (reference sequence). CDR3 coding DNA: TGTGCCAGCAGCGGGACAGCGAATTCACCCCTCCACTTT. Translating it yields CASSGTANSPLHF. Together with reference TRBV19 and TRBJ1-6, the CDR3 gives the full variable domain: DGGITQSPKYLFRKEGQNVTLSCEQNLNHDAMYWYRQDPGQGLRLIYYSQIVNDFQKGDIAEGYSVSREKKESFPLTVTSAQKNPTAFYLCASSGTANSPLHFGNGTRLTVT.

This clonotype was recorded many times. The V call is TRBV20-1, the J call TRBJ2-1; D may correspond to TRBD1 or TRBD2 (5 bases each). Trimming took off 2 bases at V and 5 bases at J, with 13 bases between the two ends. Germline values: CDR1 DFQATT, CDR2 SNEGSKA (reference sequence). There are 14 residues in the CDR3. CDR3 in amino acids: CSARPGKGHNEQFF. The CDR3 DNA reads as TGCAGTGCTAGACCCGGGAAGGGACACAATGAGCAGTTCTTC.

This clonotype turned up a few times. The gene calls are TRBV3-1 and TRBJ2-3; unclear D gene. The CDR3 has 14 amino acids. Germline lookup yields CDR1 LGHDT and CDR2 YNNKEL (reference sequence). V was cut by 7 bases and J by 0 bases, with 11 bases left in between. The CDR3: CASTMTASTDTQYF. DNA of the CDR3: TGTGCCAGCACCATGACGGCTAGCACAGATACGCAGTATTTT.

Only one count was recorded for this clonotype. This may come from a read error, since a much larger clone is one base off. The V call is TRBV9, the J call TRBJ2-5, with a tentative D call TRBD1 (5 bases). The CDR3 spans 13 residues. Germline CDR1 reads SGDLS; CDR2 reads YYNGEE. The CDR3 is CAISLDQGETQYF. Here the CDR3 DNA reads TGTGCCATCAGCTTAGACCAGGGCGAGACCCAGTACTTC.

J is TRBJ2-3 and V is TRBV14; D may match TRBD1 or TRBD2 (6 bases each). Germline V lookup: CDR1 SGHDN, CDR2 FVKESK. This CDR3 comprises 15 residues. Trimming took 1 base from V and 0 from J, leaving 8 bases between them. The DNA for the CDR3 is TGTGCCAGCAGCCAAGGCGGGACAAGCACAGATACGCAGTATTTT. This sequence encodes CASSQGGTSTDTQYF.

This clonotype was found a few times. The chain links TRBV6-5 to TRBJ2-7; possibly TRBD2 for D (5 bases). V dropped 3 bases and J dropped 5 bases, with 11 bases sitting between them. The CDR3 runs 13 residues. Germline V gene data show CDR1 as MNHEY and CDR2 as SVGAGI. CDR3 in DNA: TGTGCCAGCAGTTATAGAGGGTTCCACGAGCAGTACTTC. Its protein product is CASSYRGFHEQYF.

This clonotype was counted a few times. The chain links TRBV19 to TRBJ2-3; D possibly matches TRBD1 or TRBD2 (5 bases each). Deletions cut 4 bases from V and 3 bases from J, with 11 bases between. This CDR3 comprises 14 residues. Germline lookup yields CDR1 LNHDA and CDR2 SQIVND (reference sequence). CDR3 in DNA: TGTGCCAGTAGTACGGGCAGGGAGACAGATACGCAGTATTTT. Protein: CASSTGRETDTQYF.

This clonotype was counted at least ten times. J is TRBJ2-7 and V is TRBV14; D ambiguous. The germline V gene has CDR1 SGHDN and CDR2 FVKESK. The CDR3 has 16 residues. V lost 1 base and J lost 2, with 15 bases in between. CDR3 residues: CASSQGLFSSPYEQYF. The CDR3 nucleotides read TGTGCCAGCAGCCAAGGTTTGTTTTCCAGCCCCTACGAGCAGTACTTC. Complete variable domain (other parts from reference TRBV14 and TRBJ2-7): EAGVTQFPSHSVIEKGQTVTLRCDPISGHDNLYWYRRVMGKEIKFLLHFVKESKQDESGMPNNRFLAERTGGTYSTLKVQPAELEDSGVYFCASSQGLFSSPYEQYFGPGTRLTVT.

CDR3 amino acids: CASSATRGGPEAFF. The CDR3 nucleotides read TGTGCCAGCAGCGCAACCAGGGGAGGGCCTGAAGCTTTCTTT. V is TRBV9 and J is TRBJ1-1; tentatively, D is TRBD1 (6 bases). The V gene's germline CDR1 is SGDLS and CDR2 YYNGEE. The CDR3 consists of 14 residues. Between the trimmed V and J ends, which lost 3 bases and 6 bases, there was a span of 15 bases. Full variable domain (missing parts from reference TRBV9 and TRBJ1-1): DSGVTQTPKHLITATGQRVTLRCSPRSGDLSVYWYQQSLDQGLQFLIQYYNGEERAKGNILERFSAQQFPDLHSELNLSSLELGDSALYFCASSATRGGPEAFFGQGTRLTVV.

The rearrangement uses TRBV30 and TRBJ2-3; D remains ambiguous. Germline CDR1 GTSNPN, CDR2 SVGIG (reference sequence). The CDR3 consists of 15 residues. V lost 0 bases, J lost 0 bases, and 10 bases lay in between. The CDR3 region has the DNA TGTGCCTGGAGTGTCGGCAGGCCTAGCACAGATACGCAGTATTTT. Amino acids: CAWSVGRPSTDTQYF.

This clonotype appeared many times. The V and J genes are TRBV29-1 and TRBJ2-5, with D possibly being TRBD1 (5 bases). Germline V gives CDR1 SQVTM, CDR2 ANQGSEA. Trimming pared 2 bases from V and 3 bases from J, leaving 7 bases between. This CDR3 region has 12 residues. CDR3 loop: CSVEIREETQYF. As DNA, the CDR3 is TGCAGCGTTGAAATCAGGGAAGAGACCCAGTACTTC.

This chain connects TRBV20-1 to TRBJ2-3; D not certain. The germline gives CDR1 DFQATT, CDR2 SNEGSKA (reference sequence). Between the trimmed V and J ends, which lost 3 bases and 2 bases, there was a span of 12 bases. This CDR3 region has 14 residues. This CDR3 is CSARDGRYTDTQYF. As DNA, the CDR3 is TGCAGTGCTAGGGACGGCCGTTACACAGATACGCAGTATTTT.

This clonotype was observed many times. The chain couples TRBV2 to TRBJ2-3; a weak D match, TRBD1 (6 bases). The germline V gene encodes CDR1 SNHLY and CDR2 FYNNEI. Deletions cut 6 bases from V and 1 base from J, with 14 bases between. This CDR3 has 15 residues. CDR3 protein: CASRVTGGGTDTQYF. Here the CDR3 DNA reads TGTGCCAGCAGGGTGACAGGAGGCGGCACAGATACGCAGTATTTT.

The sample holds a few counts of this clonotype. This chain links TRBV5-1 with TRBJ2-5; 8 nucleotides match TRBD2. This CDR3 region has 16 residues. Per germline, CDR1 SGHRS and CDR2 YFSETQ. Unmatched junction bases numbered 8, after V lost 2 bases and J lost 2 bases. The CDR3 DNA is TGCGCCAGCAGCTTATCTTCAGCGGGAGTACAAGAGACCCAGTACTTC. This codes for CASSLSSAGVQETQYF.

The rearrangement joins TRBV3-1 to TRBJ2-3, with 8 bases identical to TRBD2. V shed 2 bases, J shed 2 bases, and the junction held 9 bases outside the gene matches. CDR3 length equals 17 residues. Germline V CDR1 and CDR2: LGHDT, YNNKEL (reference sequence). DNA for the CDR3: TGTGCCAGCAGCCAATTCCTTAGCGGGAAGAACACAGATACGCAGTATTTT. It codes for CASSQFLSGKNTDTQYF.

This clonotype has ten or more counts. The chain links TRBV6-5 to TRBJ1-5; D not resolved. This CDR3 has 15 amino acids. Looked up from germline, CDR1 is MNHEY and CDR2 is SVGAGI. V shed 0 bases and J shed 4 bases, with 10 bases lying between them. In nucleotides, the CDR3 is TGTGCCAGCAGTTACTCTCAGTTTGGGAATCAGCCCCAGCATTTT. Translated: CASSYSQFGNQPQHF.

In this sample, this clonotype turned up many times. The chain uses TRBV7-6 and TRBJ2-2; TRBD1 matches at 7 bases. Germline CDR1 is SGHVS and CDR2 is FNYEAQ. V shed 1 base and J 5 bases; nucleotides not matched to a gene: 4. This CDR3 contains 15 residues. The chain's CDR3 is CASSLDRGETGELFF. CDR3 bases: TGTGCCAGCAGCTTAGACAGGGGTGAAACCGGGGAGCTGTTTTTT.

The chain recombines TRBV12-3 or TRBV12-4 with TRBJ2-3; D gene unclear. The CDR3 spans 13 residues. With 3 bases removed from V and 2 bases from J, the gap between germline ends came to 6 bases. The CDR3 bases are TGTGCCAGCAGTTTCCACAACACAGATACGCAGTATTTT. Translation gives CASSFHNTDTQYF.

This clonotype showed up just a few times. The chain recombines TRBV20-1 with TRBJ2-7; D is possibly TRBD1 (5 bases). The V end lost 0 bases, the J end lost 2 bases, and 11 bases lay between the germline ends. CDR3 length: 14 residues. The germline V gene has CDR1 DFQATT and CDR2 SNEGSKA (reference sequence). The CDR3 spells CSARDNRQTYEQYF. The CDR3 DNA reads as TGCAGTGCTAGAGATAATAGACAGACCTACGAGCAGTACTTC.

This clonotype has a handful of counts. V is TRBV25-1 and J is TRBJ2-7; a weak D match, TRBD1 (5 bases). The CDR3 is 16 residues long. Germline V gene lookup returns CDR1 MGHDK and CDR2 SYGVNS. V lost 5 bases to trimming and J lost 9 bases, with 26 bases between them. The CDR3 DNA reads TGTGCCAGCAGTTCCTTTTCAACAGGTCCGTCAAGTGGGCAGTACTTC. It is translated as CASSSFSTGPSSGQYF.

Only a few counts were recorded for this clonotype. The rearrangement joins TRBV15 to TRBJ2-7; the D is unclear. This CDR3 has 11 amino acids. Germline values: CDR1 LNHNV, CDR2 YYDKDF (reference sequence). V lost 1 base and J 5 bases, leaving 3 bases between the germline ends. In DNA form, the CDR3 reads TGTGCCACCAGCAGAGGGGACGAGCAGTACTTC. This codes for CATSRGDEQYF.

The chain couples TRBV14 to TRBJ1-1; D ambiguous. Germline V CDR1 and CDR2: SGHDN, FVKESK. CDR3 length equals 11 residues. V was trimmed by 1 base and J by 7 bases, leaving 4 bases between them. The CDR3 sequence: CASSQGIEAFF. The CDR3 bases are TGTGCCAGCAGCCAAGGGATTGAAGCTTTCTTT. The complete variable domain, with remaining parts taken from reference TRBV14 and TRBJ1-1, reads EAGVTQFPSHSVIEKGQTVTLRCDPISGHDNLYWYRRVMGKEIKFLLHFVKESKQDESGMPNNRFLAERTGGTYSTLKVQPAELEDSGVYFCASSQGIEAFFGQGTRLTVV.

This clonotype was seen a few times. The chain couples TRBV28 to TRBJ1-2; no definite D call. CDR3 length: 13 amino acids. CDR1 is MDHEN, CDR2 SYDVKM, per germline. Trimming cost V 1 base and J 8 bases, with 11 bases left between them. CDR3 sequence: CASSLYWVQGYTF. CDR3 nucleotides: TGTGCCAGCAGTTTATACTGGGTGCAGGGCTACACCTTC.

This clonotype was recorded at least ten times. The V and J genes are TRBV29-1 and TRBJ1-4; TRBD1 is a possible D gene (5 bases). Germline V CDR1 and CDR2: SQVTM, ANQGSEA. There are 15 residues in the CDR3. V was shortened by 5 bases and J by 0 bases, with 13 bases between the two germline ends. The CDR3, as DNA: TGCAGCGTTTCCAGGGACGGAACAACTAATGAAAAACTGTTTTTT. This encodes CSVSRDGTTNEKLFF.

The table lists this clonotype with many counts. The conserved final phenylalanine or tryptophan is absent from the CDR3, which likely points to a read error. The V call is TRBV5-1, the J call TRBJ2-2; possible D gene TRBD2, 5 bases. The CDR3 runs 15 residues. The V end was cut by 4 bases, the J end by 6 bases, with 16 bases between. Germline V CDR1 and CDR2: SGHRS, YFSETQ. In nucleotides, the CDR3 is TGCGCCAGCAGCCCCCGGGATCAGGTGCCCGGGGAGCTGTTTTCT. Translating gives CASSPRDQVPGELFS.

This chain links TRBV5-1 with TRBJ2-7; 9 nucleotides agree with TRBD1. Germline CDR1 is SGHRS and CDR2 is YFSETQ. The CDR3 totals 12 residues. Germline trimming cut 7 bases from V and 5 bases from J; bases unmatched to any gene: 4. CDR3: CASGGQGNEQYF. The CDR3 coding sequence is TGCGCCAGCGGGGGACAGGGAAACGAGCAGTACTTC.